This is a list of T cell receptor beta chains from one sample in a study of PD-1 blockade in classical Hodgkin lymphoma. Assay used: immunoSEQ multiplex PCR; TCRdb lists only in-frame clones, some missing. This table holds 25,000 or so clones, about 65% found once. Sequencing was performed on peripheral blood mononuclear cells (PBMCs), taken at baseline. The receptors shown here come from a human donor with classical Hodgkin lymphoma. Each CDR3 is given with its conserved first and last residue. Fields, in order: J gene, clone size, D gene, CDR3 length, V gene, CDR3 protein, CDR3 DNA. D genes are given only for firm matches. Size is stated for part of the rows, as once, few or many counts, or as a class when the clone is expanded.

J: TRBJ2-7; size: .; D: TRBD2; length: 14; V: TRBV5-4; CDR3: CASSPGLAGYEQYF; DNA: TGTGCCAGCAGCCCGGGACTAGCGGGATACGAGCAGTACTTC
J: TRBJ1-2; size: .; D: .; length: 15; V: TRBV4-3; CDR3: CASSQDKGKVYGYTF; DNA: TGCGCCAGCAGCCAAGATAAGGGAAAAGTCTATGGCTACACCTTC
J: TRBJ2-3; size: few; D: TRBD1; length: 15; V: TRBV25-1; CDR3: CASRSRQGRSDTQYF; DNA: TGTGCCAGCCGCTCAAGACAGGGGAGGTCAGATACGCAGTATTTT
J: TRBJ2-5; size: .; D: .; length: 11; V: TRBV11-2; CDR3: CASSLQETQYF; DNA: TGTGCCAGCAGCCTCCAAGAGACCCAGTACTTC
J: TRBJ1-2; size: .; D: .; length: 14; V: TRBV7-9; CDR3: CASRDSPQTYGYTF; DNA: TGTGCCAGCAGAGATTCACCGCAAACCTATGGCTACACCTTC
J: TRBJ2-5; size: .; D: .; length: 14; V: TRBV5-1; CDR3: CASSLGRESETQYF; DNA: TGCGCCAGCAGCTTGGGAAGGGAATCAGAGACCCAGTACTTC
J: TRBJ2-1; size: .; D: .; length: 11; V: TRBV10-3; CDR3: CATEDGGWVFF; DNA: TGTGCCACAGAGGACGGGGGCTGGGTGTTCTTC
J: TRBJ1-2; size: .; D: .; length: 15; V: TRBV6-6; CDR3: CASSNPLAGNYGYTF; DNA: TGTGCCAGCAGTAACCCCCTGGCAGGGAACTATGGCTACACCTTC
J: TRBJ2-3; size: medium-sized; D: TRBD2; length: 14; V: TRBV2; CDR3: CASSELAVTDTQYF; DNA: TGTGCCAGCAGTGAACTAGCGGTCACAGATACGCAGTATTTT
J: TRBJ1-1; size: few; D: .; length: 11; V: TRBV19; CDR3: CASSGGTEAFF; DNA: TGTGCCAGTAGCGGGGGGACTGAAGCTTTCTTT
J: TRBJ2-3; size: .; D: .; length: 15; V: TRBV5-1; CDR3: CASRDTYRAMDTQYF; DNA: TGCGCCAGCAGAGATACCTACAGGGCGATGGATACGCAGTATTTT
J: TRBJ2-2; size: once; D: TRBD2; length: 15; V: TRBV27; CDR3: CASSFGGVGTGELFF; DNA: TGTGCCAGCAGTTTTGGGGGGGTAGGCACCGGGGAGCTGTTTTTT
J: TRBJ1-3; size: .; D: .; length: 15; V: TRBV14; CDR3: CASSQEAGSGNTIYF; DNA: TGTGCCAGCAGCCAAGAGGCAGGGTCTGGAAACACCATATATTTT
J: TRBJ1-2; size: .; D: .; length: 13; V: TRBV7-2; CDR3: CASSGGTAGGYTF; DNA: TGTGCCAGCAGCGGAGGGACTGCGGGTGGCTACACCTTC
J: TRBJ1-2; size: .; D: .; length: 14; V: TRBV6-1; CDR3: CASHGGADYYGYTF; DNA: TGTGCCAGCCACGGGGGGGCCGACTACTATGGCTACACCTTC
J: TRBJ2-2; size: .; D: .; length: 14; V: TRBV5-1; CDR3: CASSFPHSPGELFF; DNA: TGCGCCAGCAGCTTTCCACACAGCCCCGGGGAGCTGTTTTTT
J: TRBJ2-4; size: once; D: .; length: 15; V: TRBV2; CDR3: CASSSPFRTQNIQYF; DNA: TGTGCCAGCTCCTCCCCCTTTCGGACACAAAACATTCAGTACTTC
J: TRBJ2-1; size: .; D: .; length: 15; V: TRBV7-2; CDR3: CASSLTYRSYNEQFF; DNA: TGTGCCAGCAGCCTTACTTACCGCTCCTACAATGAGCAGTTCTTC
J: TRBJ1-1; size: .; D: TRBD1; length: 12; V: TRBV19; CDR3: CASSILTGSAFF; DNA: TGTGCCAGTAGTATTTTGACAGGGTCGGCTTTCTTT
J: TRBJ2-1; size: few; D: TRBD2; length: 13; V: TRBV5-6; CDR3: CASSLGLAGSPFF; DNA: TGTGCCAGCAGCTTGGGCCTAGCGGGAAGTCCGTTCTTC
J: TRBJ1-1; size: .; D: TRBD1; length: 16; V: TRBV6-5; CDR3: CASSYSSTGGWTEAFF; DNA: TGTGCCAGCAGTTACTCCTCGACAGGGGGTTGGACTGAAGCTTTCTTT
J: TRBJ1-3; size: .; D: .; length: 14; V: TRBV7-6; CDR3: CASSLVFGGNTIYF; DNA: TGTGCCAGCAGCTTAGTTTTCGGTGGAAACACCATATATTTT
J: TRBJ2-2; size: .; D: TRBD2; length: 14; V: TRBV2; CDR3: CASTGGAATGELFF; DNA: TGTGCCAGTACCGGGGGGGCGGCCACCGGGGAGCTGTTTTTT
J: TRBJ1-1; size: .; D: .; length: 13; V: TRBV7-6; CDR3: CASSLGRQYEAFF; DNA: TGTGCCAGCAGCTTAGGAAGACAGTATGAAGCTTTCTTT
J: TRBJ2-6; size: .; D: .; length: 17; V: TRBV18; CDR3: CASSPRGASGGANVLTF; DNA: TGTGCCAGCTCACCACGGGGGGCCTCAGGTGGGGCCAACGTCCTGACTTTC
J: TRBJ2-2; size: .; D: .; length: 12; V: TRBV7-3; CDR3: CASSRPPGELFF; DNA: TGTGCCAGCAGCCGCCCGCCCGGGGAGCTGTTTTTT
J: TRBJ1-1; size: .; D: TRBD1; length: 12; V: TRBV6-1; CDR3: CASSGTGLMAFF; DNA: TGTGCCAGCAGTGGGACAGGGCTTATGGCTTTCTTT
J: TRBJ1-5; size: .; D: .; length: 14; V: TRBV19; CDR3: CASSIQEGNQPQHF; DNA: TGTGCCAGTAGTATACAGGAGGGCAATCAGCCCCAGCATTTT
J: TRBJ2-3; size: .; D: .; length: 14; V: TRBV5-1; CDR3: CASSQGLGTDTQYF; DNA: TGCGCCAGCAGCCAAGGACTGGGCACAGATACGCAGTATTTT
J: TRBJ1-2; size: once; D: .; length: 13; V: TRBV6-5; CDR3: CASRWGTNYGYTF; DNA: TGTGCCAGCAGGTGGGGGACTAACTATGGCTACACCTTC
J: TRBJ2-7; size: once; D: .; length: 13; V: TRBV27; CDR3: CASSMNGLYEQYF; DNA: TGTGCCAGCAGTATGAACGGGTTGTACGAGCAGTACTTC